The TCR beta chain under discussion was sequenced for a study of blood T cell repertoires in COVID-19. Background on the study: The analysed material was cDNA or gDNA that came from T cells, B-cell-depleted T cells, or PBMCs.

Enrolled during active infection, Seattle patients were then followed longitudinally. Libraries were prepared by immunoSEQ multiplex PCR; TCRdb keeps only in-frame clonotypes and omits some of them. The profile covers more than 80,000 clones, with about three quarters appearing a single time and 6% to 6.5% taken by the ten largest. V lost 3 bases and J lost 3; bases outside the gene matches: 7. The CDR3 has 16 residues. The germline gives CDR1 MGHRA, CDR2 YSYEKL. V and J are TRBV4-1 and TRBJ1-4; the match to TRBD1 covers 7 bases. This clonotype was obtained from a man older than 75 with COVID-19, enrolled during active disease. The sequencing sample was made of peripheral blood. The CDR3 DNA is TGCGCCAGCAGCCAGCGGAACGACAGGGCTAATGAAAAACTGTTTTTT. This codes for CASSQRNDRANEKLFF.